This TCR beta chain was captured in a study of blood T cell repertoires in COVID-19. Study at large: Samples representing acute and convalescent COVID-19 were sourced from the United States, Italy and Spain. T cells, B-cell-depleted T cells, or PBMCs provided the cDNA or gDNA that served as material.

Source study methods: Counts of nucleated cells, estimated from reference gene primer amplification, were obtained. TCRdb's copy holds only in-frame clones and misses some; the assay was immunoSEQ multiplex PCR. V, J and clone size derive from that table, while D and trimming were established from the DNA sequence. The sample contains more than 110,000 clones, 80% to 85% of which appear only once. The ends were cut back, 0 bases at V and 3 bases at J, with 6 bases in the middle. From germline, CDR1 is SGDLS and CDR2 YYNGEE. This CDR3 comprises 13 residues. The chain employs TRBV9 and TRBJ1-1; no clear D gene. Sequencing input: peripheral blood. The source of this sequence is a human donor in a cohort sampled during active COVID-19. The CDR3 DNA reads TGTGCCAGCAGCGTAGGGCAATACACTGAAGCTTTCTTT. Translating gives CASSVGQYTEAFF.